Below are 32 T cell receptor beta chains sequenced from a single sample in a study of cytomegalovirus exposure and HLA in healthy donors. PCR was performed using 60 Vbeta and 13 Jbeta primers. Measured with immunoSEQ multiplex PCR; TCRdb has only the in-frame clones, and not every one. Counted here are tens of thousands of clones, 80% occurring once; the ten biggest clones make up approximately 4.3%. Input material: PBMCs. These receptor sequences come from a woman in her thirties in good health and CMV-seronegative.

This clone was counted between two and nine times. A junction end diverges from the germline sequence, so it may reflect a read error. This chain joins TRBV7-7 and TRBJ2-1, with 8 bases matching TRBD2. This CDR3 comprises 15 residues. Germline CDR1 SSHAT, CDR2 FNYEAQ (reference sequence). CDR3 sequence: CASSRAGGSYNEQFF. The CDR3 DNA reads as TGTGCTAGCAGTCGGGCGGGAGGCTCCTACAATGAGCAGTTCTTC.

J is TRBJ1-6 and V is TRBV13, with TRBD1 matching over 7 bases. The V and J ends lost 1 base and 5 bases, in that order; junction bases with no gene match: 2. CDR3 size: 15 residues. Looked up from germline, CDR1 is PRHDT and CDR2 is FYEKMQ (reference sequence). The CDR3 DNA follows: TGTGCCAGCAGCTTAGAGGGGGCGAATAATTCACCCCTCCACTTT. It specifies CASSLEGANNSPLHF.

This chain joins TRBV6-5 and TRBJ2-7, with 7 bases matching TRBD2. V dropped 0 bases and J dropped 0; count of bases not matched to a gene: 5. This CDR3 region has 16 residues. Germline-derived CDR1 and CDR2 are MNHEY and SVGAGI. The CDR3: CASSYSDASGSYEQYF. The CDR3 region has the DNA TGTGCCAGCAGTTACTCGGATGCTAGCGGCTCCTACGAGCAGTACTTC.

The chain employs TRBV14 and TRBJ2-7; D is unresolved. Germline V gene data show CDR1 as SGHDN and CDR2 as FVKESK. This CDR3 comprises 12 residues. The V and J ends lost 3 bases and 2 bases respectively, with 5 bases between them. CDR3 loop: CASSHVAYEQYF. Written as DNA, the CDR3 is TGTGCCAGCAGCCACGTAGCCTACGAGCAGTACTTC.

The chain couples TRBV7-7 to TRBJ2-7; TRBD2 is a possible D gene (6 bases). This CDR3 contains 17 residues. Germline V gives CDR1 SSHAT, CDR2 FNYEAQ (reference sequence). Trimming took off 5 bases at V and 6 bases at J, with 26 bases between the two ends. CDR3 nucleotides: TGTGCCAGCAGCCCGGCACCGGGCGGGGTTCTAACGGGCGAGCAGTACTTC. It encodes CASSPAPGGVLTGEQYF.

This chain links TRBV11-2 with TRBJ1-2; 7 nucleotides line up with TRBD1. The CDR3 has 13 amino acids. Trimming removed 5 bases from V and 7 bases from J; junction bases left unmatched: 7. Germline CDR1 reads SGHAT; CDR2 reads FQNNGV. The CDR3 here is CASSPDRDPGYTF. In DNA, the CDR3 is TGTGCCAGCAGCCCCGACAGGGATCCTGGCTACACCTTC.

This clone was observed a handful of times. The chain recombines TRBV5-1 with TRBJ1-1; D unclear. Germline V gene lookup returns CDR1 SGHRS and CDR2 YFSETQ. CDR3 length equals 17 residues. Trimming took off 4 bases at V and 4 bases at J, with 23 bases between the two ends. CDR3 coding DNA: TGCGCCAGCAGCCTAAACAGAAGACCAGTCTTTGGCACTGAAGCTTTCTTT. Translation: CASSLNRRPVFGTEAFF.

The table lists this clone with a count of one. The chain joins TRBV5-1 to TRBJ2-5; 9 bases align to TRBD1. This CDR3 has 15 amino acids. CDR1 and CDR2 from the germline V gene are SGHRS and YFSETQ. Trimming cost V 2 bases and J 5 bases; bases outside gene matches: 7. CDR3: CASSLQGAGGETQYF. In DNA form, the CDR3 reads TGCGCCAGCAGCTTACAGGGGGCTGGGGGGGAGACCCAGTACTTC.

V usage is TRBV13 and J usage is TRBJ2-1; the D gene is possibly TRBD1 (6 bases). The germline gives CDR1 PRHDT, CDR2 FYEKMQ (reference sequence). The V end lost 3 bases, the J end lost 6 bases, and 15 bases lay between the germline ends. This CDR3 contains 15 residues. The CDR3 bases are TGTGCCAGCAGCTTGACAGGCTACTTACCCAATGAGCAGTTCTTC. Translated: CASSLTGYLPNEQFF.

This chain links TRBV18 with TRBJ2-5, with TRBD1 matching 7 bases. The V and J ends lost 4 bases and 0 bases, in that order; junction bases with no gene match: 2. The CDR3 length is 14 residues. CDR1 and CDR2 from the germline V gene are KGHSH and LQKENI. The CDR3 protein is CASSQQGYQETQYF. CDR3 DNA: TGTGCCAGCTCACAACAGGGGTACCAAGAGACCCAGTACTTC.

This chain uses TRBV4-1 with TRBJ1-4, with D unclear. Looked up from germline, CDR1 is MGHRA and CDR2 is YSYEKL. The V and J ends lost 1 base and 3 bases respectively, with 9 bases between them. The CDR3 is 15 residues long. This chain's CDR3 is CASSQVGLANEKLFF. Here the CDR3 DNA reads TGCGCCAGCAGCCAAGTCGGTCTGGCTAATGAAAAACTGTTTTTT.

This chain links TRBV5-1 with TRBJ1-2; TRBD1 might be the D (5 bases). Germline V gene lookup returns CDR1 SGHRS and CDR2 YFSETQ. The CDR3 is made up of 14 amino acids. V shed 1 base and J shed 2 bases, with 9 bases lying between them. The CDR3, as DNA: TGCGCCAGCAGCTTGTCTGGACAAAACTATGGCTACACCTTC. Translation: CASSLSGQNYGYTF. The full variable domain, its missing parts supplied by reference TRBV5-1 and TRBJ1-2, is KAGVTQTPRYLIKTRGQQVTLSCSPISGHRSVSWYQQTPGQGLQFLFEYFSETQRNKGNFPGRFSGRQFSNSRSEMNVSTLELGDSALYLCASSLSGQNYGYTFGSGTRLTVV.

In its sample, this clone was seen a few times. The chain combines TRBV6-1 with TRBJ2-1; tentatively, D is TRBD2 (7 bases). V lost 6 bases, J lost 4 bases, and 13 bases lay in between. The CDR3 runs to 14 residues. Germline V gene data show CDR1 as MNHNS and CDR2 as SASEGT. The CDR3: CASRGGGNYNEQFF. DNA for the CDR3: TGTGCCAGCAGGGGAGGGGGGAATTACAATGAGCAGTTCTTC.

CDR3 DNA sequence: TGTGCCTCCGAGGGACGGGGGAGCACAGATACGCAGTATTTT. Encoded protein: CASEGRGSTDTQYF. This rearrangement joins TRBV28 to TRBJ2-3; D is perhaps TRBD2 (6 bases). Germline V gene lookup returns CDR1 MDHEN and CDR2 SYDVKM. This CDR3 contains 14 residues. Deletions cut 11 bases from V and 0 bases from J, with 15 bases between.

A few counts support this clone. This chain links TRBV28 with TRBJ2-7, with 8 nucleotides matching TRBD1. CDR1 is MDHEN, CDR2 SYDVKM, per germline. J lost 0 bases, V lost 6 bases, and 4 bases had no gene match. This CDR3 region has 14 residues. The CDR3 DNA reads as TGTGCCAGCAGATCAGGGGGCAGCTCCTACGAGCAGTACTTC. Protein product: CASRSGGSSYEQYF.

The chain uses TRBV7-9 and TRBJ2-3; TRBD2 might be the D (5 bases). Germline CDR1 reads SEHNR; CDR2 reads FQNEAQ (reference sequence). CDR3 size: 15 residues. Between the trimmed V and J ends, which lost 2 bases and 3 bases, there was a span of 12 bases. The CDR3 nucleotides are TGTGCCAGCAGCTTATTCGGAACGGGAACAGATACGCAGTATTTT. It encodes CASSLFGTGTDTQYF.

The chain links TRBV30 to TRBJ2-1; no firm D call. The CDR3 length is 11 residues. Trimming shortened V by 0 bases and J by 12 bases, and 9 bases separated the two germline ends. In germline, CDR1 is GTSNPN, CDR2 SVGIG (reference sequence). CDR3 nucleotide sequence: TGTGCCTGGAGTGTATTCACTGGGCAGTTCTTC. Its translation is CAWSVFTGQFF.

The V gene is TRBV6-4, the J gene TRBJ2-2; 8 positions agree with TRBD1. CDR1 and CDR2 from the germline V gene are MRHNA and SNTAGT. The CDR3 consists of 15 residues. With V trimmed by 0 bases and J by 3 bases, 0 bases remained unmatched. CDR3 nucleotide sequence: TGTGCCAGCAGTGACTCACAGGGGGACACCGGGGAGCTGTTTTTT. Its translation: CASSDSQGDTGELFF.

The chain joins TRBV6-1 to TRBJ1-3; weak D call: TRBD1 (5 bases). The V and J ends lost 7 bases and 4 bases respectively, with 14 bases between them. The CDR3 sequence is 14 residues long. Germline V gene sequence: CDR1 MNHNS, CDR2 SASEGT. The CDR3 bases are TGTGCCAGCACCTTCGCCAGGGCCGGAAACACCATATATTTT. This sequence encodes CASTFARAGNTIYF.

J is TRBJ2-5 and V is TRBV10-2; 8 positions agree with TRBD2. Germline V gives CDR1 WSHSY, CDR2 SAAADI. CDR3 length: 14 residues. V was pared by 6 bases and J by 14 bases, with 17 bases of the junction left unmatched. CDR3 DNA: TGCGCCAGCAGACCAGCGGGGGCCATCCTGGTCCCTTACTTC. Protein sequence: CASRPAGAILVPYF.

V and J are TRBV9 and TRBJ1-1; perhaps TRBD1 as D (6 bases). This CDR3 is 14 amino acids long. The V and J ends lost 0 bases and 11 bases respectively, with 17 bases between them. CDR1 is SGDLS, CDR2 YYNGEE, per germline. The CDR3 DNA follows: TGTGCCAGCAGCGTAGAGGGAGGGACACCCAAGGCTTTCTTT. Translated, it gives CASSVEGGTPKAFF.

The chain uses TRBV2 and TRBJ1-4; 7 positions agree with TRBD1. V lost 6 bases to trimming and J lost 0 bases; unmatched junction nucleotides: 7. Germline lookup yields CDR1 SNHLY and CDR2 FYNNEI. The CDR3 contains 16 residues. The CDR3 sequence: CASRWDSLATNEKLFF. The DNA of the CDR3 is TGTGCCAGCAGGTGGGACAGCTTAGCAACTAATGAAAAACTGTTTTTT.

The chain has TRBV6-5 and TRBJ1-1, with D tentatively TRBD1 (6 bases). Germline V CDR1 and CDR2: MNHEY, SVGAGI. V was pared by 4 bases and J by 7 bases, with 16 bases between. The CDR3 loop spans 14 amino acids. CDR3 loop: CASSSQRGQNEAFF. The CDR3 nucleotides are TGTGCCAGCAGTTCCCAAAGGGGACAAAATGAAGCTTTCTTT.

This rearrangement joins TRBV30 to TRBJ2-5; the match to TRBD2 covers 9 bases. V dropped 1 base and J dropped 2; count of bases not matched to a gene: 5. The length of the CDR3 is 15 residues. Looked up from germline, CDR1 is GTSNPN and CDR2 is SVGIG (reference sequence). The CDR3 DNA follows: TGTGCCTGGAGTGCGGCTAGCGGGACTCAAGAGACCCAGTACTTC. Residues: CAWSAASGTQETQYF.

This clone has just a few counts. The rearrangement joins TRBV30 to TRBJ2-2; D gene unclear. From germline, CDR1 is GTSNPN and CDR2 SVGIG (reference sequence). V lost 1 base and J lost 2, with 8 bases in between. This CDR3 comprises 14 residues. The CDR3 loop reads CAWSGAQNTGELFF. The CDR3 nucleotides read TGTGCCTGGAGTGGGGCCCAAAACACCGGGGAGCTGTTTTTT. Combining the CDR3 with reference TRBV30 and TRBJ2-2 gives the whole variable domain SQTIHQWPATLVQPVGSPLSLECTVEGTSNPNLYWYRQAAGRGLQLLFYSVGIGQISSEVPQNLSASRPQDRQFILSSKKLLLSDSGFYLCAWSGAQNTGELFFGEGSRLTVL.

The chain couples TRBV4-1 to TRBJ2-3; weak D call: TRBD2 (5 bases). This CDR3 comprises 15 residues. Trimming took off 3 bases at V and 1 base at J, with 11 bases between the two ends. CDR1 is MGHRA and CDR2 is YSYEKL in the germline V gene. The CDR3 region has the DNA TGCGCCAGCAGCCAGAGGGCGACTGGCACAGATACGCAGTATTTT. This translates into CASSQRATGTDTQYF.

This sequence joins TRBV30 and TRBJ1-6; no definite D call. Deletions cut 2 bases from V and 6 bases from J, with 8 bases between. Germline V gene data show CDR1 as GTSNPN and CDR2 as SVGIG (reference sequence). CDR3 size: 13 residues. The CDR3 DNA sequence: TGTGCCTGGAGTCGGAGGGTTAATTCACCCCTCCACTTT. Encoded protein: CAWSRRVNSPLHF.

This clone was seen only once. CDR3 in amino acids: CASSPGQGPYGYTF. The CDR3 DNA sequence: TGTGCCAGCAGCCCGGGACAGGGGCCCTATGGCTACACCTTC. The chain combines TRBV5-6 with TRBJ1-2, with 10 bases identical to TRBD1. The CDR3 length is 14 residues. Germline V gene lookup returns CDR1 SGHDT and CDR2 YYEEEE. The J segment lost 4 bases and the V segment lost 4 bases, leaving 4 bases of the junction unmatched.

CDR3 loop: CASSLGGRNTEAFF. The CDR3 bases are TGTGCCAGCAGTCTAGGGGGCAGGAACACTGAAGCTTTCTTT. J is TRBJ1-1 and V is TRBV6-1, with TRBD1 matching 7 bases. Germline assignment: CDR1 MNHNS and CDR2 SASEGT. The CDR3 loop spans 14 amino acids. With 5 bases clipped from V and 1 base from J, the junction kept 4 bases outside the gene matches.

The chain combines TRBV9 with TRBJ1-1; no definite D call. Germline assignment: CDR1 SGDLS and CDR2 YYNGEE. The V end lost 4 bases, the J end lost 1 base, and 11 bases lay between the germline ends. This CDR3 spans 14 amino acids. The CDR3 spells CASSPRNRNTEAFF. The CDR3 DNA reads as TGTGCCAGCAGCCCCCGAAATAGGAACACTGAAGCTTTCTTT.

This clone has a single count. The DNA for the CDR3 is TGTGCCAGCAGGTCCATCCGACAGGGGAGCAATCAGCCCCAGCATTTT. Its protein is CASRSIRQGSNQPQHF. J is TRBJ1-5 and V is TRBV28, with 8 bases fitting TRBD1. This CDR3 is built from 16 residues. With 6 bases clipped from V and 1 base from J, the junction kept 8 bases outside the gene matches. Germline V gives CDR1 MDHEN, CDR2 SYDVKM.

The chain couples TRBV28 to TRBJ1-5; perhaps TRBD1 as D (6 bases). Germline V lookup: CDR1 MDHEN, CDR2 SYDVKM. This CDR3 contains 15 residues. V lost 6 bases to trimming and J lost 1 base, with 13 bases between them. The CDR3 sequence is CASRDSRGSNQPQHF. CDR3 nucleotide sequence: TGTGCCAGCAGGGACTCCAGGGGAAGCAATCAGCCCCAGCATTTT.